The 25 T cell receptor beta chains below all came from one sample that was sequenced in a study of PD-1 blockade in classical Hodgkin lymphoma. Clones were read by immunoSEQ multiplex PCR, and TCRdb kept only the in-frame ones, dropping some. This table holds around 23,000 clones, about 81% found once. Time point of the sample: cycle 4 day 1 (C4D1), after less than 7 weeks of nivolumab. Exposure to brentuximab vedotin varied, and each patient had relapsed following autologous stem cell transplantation. The sequences come from peripheral blood mononuclear cells (PBMCs), collected before the fourth cycle of nivolumab. These receptor sequences come from a human donor with classical Hodgkin lymphoma.

The V and J genes are TRBV4-3 and TRBJ2-1, with 9 bases aligning to TRBD2. The CDR3 is made up of 15 amino acids. V gave up 6 bases and J gave up 2 bases; unmatched junction bases: 5. In germline, CDR1 is LGHNA, CDR2 YSLEER. The CDR3 reads CASSHVAGAYNEQFF. CDR3 bases: TGCGCCAGCAGTCACGTAGCGGGGGCCTACAATGAGCAGTTCTTC.

The chain has TRBV7-8 and TRBJ2-5, with D perhaps matching TRBD2 (5 bases). The germline V and J ends were trimmed by 6 bases and 5 bases, with 19 bases remaining between them. Germline V CDR1 and CDR2: SGHVS, FQNEAQ. The CDR3 contains 15 residues. This CDR3 reads CASRKFRTYDETQYF. CDR3 nucleotides: TGTGCCAGCAGAAAATTTCGGACTTACGATGAGACCCAGTACTTC.

The chain combines TRBV5-6 with TRBJ1-5; weak D call: TRBD1 (6 bases). V was clipped by 0 bases and J by 5 bases, with 9 bases between them. This CDR3 region has 14 residues. The germline gives CDR1 SGHDT, CDR2 YYEEEE. As DNA, the CDR3 is TGTGCCAGCAGCTTGGGGGACATTGATCAGCCCCAGCATTTT. Protein: CASSLGDIDQPQHF.

The chain is built from TRBV6-5 and TRBJ1-1; D uncertain. Per germline, CDR1 MNHEY and CDR2 SVGAGI. The CDR3 extends over 13 amino acids. The V end lost 0 bases, the J end lost 7 bases, and 9 bases lay between the germline ends. This chain's CDR3 is CASSYSRLVEAFF. CDR3 in DNA: TGTGCCAGCAGTTACTCCCGGTTGGTTGAAGCTTTCTTT.

The CDR3 is CASSLLMAGRDTQYF. CDR3 DNA: TGTGCCAGCAGTTTATTAATGGCAGGGCGGGATACGCAGTATTTT. The chain combines TRBV27 with TRBJ2-3; tentatively, D is TRBD1 (5 bases). Germline-derived CDR1 and CDR2 are MNHEY and SMNVEV (reference sequence). This CDR3 region has 15 residues. V lost 1 base and J lost 6, with 14 bases in between.

This clone has a handful of counts. The gene calls are TRBV7-2 and TRBJ2-3; D gene uncertain. The CDR3 extends over 14 amino acids. Germline CDR1 is SGHTA and CDR2 is FQGNSA. V lost 0 bases and J lost 4, with 8 bases in between. CDR3 nucleotides: TGTGCCAGCAGCTTAGCTCTCCCGGCAGATACGCAGTATTTT. Its protein product is CASSLALPADTQYF.

This rearrangement joins TRBV21-1 to TRBJ1-6. TRBV21-1 is shown as a pseudogene. There are 16 residues in the CDR3. CDR3 sequence reads: CASFMQREPYNSPLHF. The CDR3 coding sequence is TGTGCCAGCTTTATGCAGAGGGAGCCCTATAATTCACCCCTCCACTTT.

This chain joins TRBV11-2 and TRBJ2-3, with D hard to call. The V end was cut by 1 base, the J end by 0 bases, with 5 bases between. The CDR3 length is 14 residues. CDR1 and CDR2 from the germline V gene are SGHAT and FQNNGV. This CDR3 is CASSLGVSTDTQYF. Here the CDR3 DNA reads TGTGCCAGCAGCTTAGGGGTTAGCACAGATACGCAGTATTTT.

The chain combines TRBV18 with TRBJ2-3, with 11 bases matching TRBD1. The CDR3 covers 16 residues. J was trimmed by 2 bases and V by 3 bases; bases with no gene match: 4. The germline V gene has CDR1 KGHSH and CDR2 LQKENI. The CDR3 reads CASSPDRGRVTDTQYF. DNA for the CDR3: TGTGCCAGCTCACCGGACAGGGGGCGGGTCACAGATACGCAGTATTTT.

The chain has TRBV9 and TRBJ2-1, with D unclear. CDR3 size: 14 residues. V was trimmed by 4 bases and J by 2 bases, leaving 10 bases between them. CDR1 is SGDLS, CDR2 YYNGEE, per germline. This CDR3 reads CASSPSGTYNEQFF. Here the CDR3 DNA reads TGTGCCAGCAGCCCTAGTGGCACCTACAATGAGCAGTTCTTC.

This sequence joins TRBV28 and TRBJ2-1, with TRBD2 as a possible D gene (6 bases). V lost 11 bases and J lost 7, with 9 bases in between. The CDR3 is 10 amino acids. Germline V gives CDR1 MDHEN, CDR2 SYDVKM. The CDR3 protein is CASRGNEQFF. Written as DNA, the CDR3 is TGTGCCTCCCGGGGGAATGAGCAGTTCTTC.

The genes are TRBV5-1 and TRBJ2-1; no reliable D call. The germline V and J ends were trimmed by 0 bases and 0 bases, with 10 bases remaining between them. The CDR3 length is 16 residues. Germline lookup yields CDR1 SGHRS and CDR2 YFSETQ. Here the CDR3 DNA reads TGCGCCAGCAGCTTGGACACGCTGAGCTCCTACAATGAGCAGTTCTTC. Its translation: CASSLDTLSSYNEQFF.

J is TRBJ1-2 and V is TRBV14, with TRBD1 matching 11 bases. The length of the CDR3 is 16 residues. Germline V gene lookup returns CDR1 SGHDN and CDR2 FVKESK. The ends lost 4 bases at V and 5 bases at J; junction bases unmatched: 9. In DNA form, the CDR3 reads TGTGCCAGCAGCCCCAGATGGACAGGGGGCCGTTATGGCTACACCTTC. This gives the protein CASSPRWTGGRYGYTF.

The J gene is TRBJ1-3, the V gene TRBV7-3, with D possibly being TRBD1 (5 bases). Germline lookup yields CDR1 SGHTA and CDR2 FQGTGA. The CDR3 runs to 13 residues. Trimming removed 7 bases from V and 4 bases from J, with 11 bases in between. The CDR3 spells CASTIGEGNTIYF. The CDR3 coding sequence is TGTGCCAGCACCATAGGGGAAGGAAACACCATATATTTT.

The chain recombines TRBV5-4 with TRBJ2-2, with 13 bases matching TRBD2. CDR1 and CDR2 (germline): SGHNT, YYREEE (reference sequence). This CDR3 is 16 amino acids long. Trimming cost V 4 bases and J 6 bases; bases outside gene matches: 6. This CDR3 is CASSPGLAGVPGELFF. The CDR3 nucleotides are TGTGCCAGCAGCCCAGGACTAGCGGGAGTACCCGGGGAGCTGTTTTTT. Together with reference TRBV5-4 and TRBJ2-2, the CDR3 gives the full variable domain: ETGVTQSPTHLIKTRGQQVTLRCSSQSGHNTVSWYQQALGQGPQFIFQYYREEENGRGNFPPRFSGLQFPNYSSELNVNALELDDSALYLCASSPGLAGVPGELFFGEGSRLTVL.

V and J are TRBV10-3 and TRBJ2-3, with 9 positions matching TRBD2. Germline CDR1 is ENHRY and CDR2 is SYGVKD. With V trimmed by 0 bases and J by 2 bases, 12 bases remained unmatched. The CDR3 totals 19 residues. DNA of the CDR3: TGTGCCATCAGTGAGTCGATAAATTTTGGGACTAGCATCACAGATACGCAGTATTTT. Its translation is CAISESINFGTSITDTQYF.

This chain uses TRBV29-1 with TRBJ2-1; D gene uncertain. Trimming cost V 7 bases and J 1 base, with 5 bases left between them. Germline V gene lookup returns CDR1 SQVTM and CDR2 ANQGSEA. CDR3 size: 11 residues. The DNA for the CDR3 is TGCAGCGCCAGGTCCTACAATGAGCAGTTCTTC. Protein product: CSARSYNEQFF.

This clone was recorded only once. V is TRBV5-1 and J is TRBJ2-3; D is perhaps TRBD2 (6 bases). V dropped 4 bases and J dropped 2 bases, with 11 bases sitting between them. This CDR3 is built from 14 residues. CDR1 is SGHRS and CDR2 is YFSETQ in the germline V gene. For the CDR3, the DNA is TGCGCCAGCAGCCTGGGACTTATCACAGATACGCAGTATTTT. This translates into CASSLGLITDTQYF.

The rearrangement uses TRBV28 and TRBJ1-1, with 9 bases lining up with TRBD1. Looked up from germline, CDR1 is MDHEN and CDR2 is SYDVKM. The CDR3 length is 17 residues. V shed 2 bases and J 1 base; nucleotides not matched to a gene: 8. CDR3 residues: CASSLRTLTGGNTEAFF. CDR3 DNA sequence: TGTGCCAGCAGTTTACGGACCTTGACAGGGGGGAACACTGAAGCTTTCTTT.

V is TRBV7-7 and J is TRBJ2-5; no firm D call. The CDR3 has 13 amino acids. The V and J ends lost 2 bases and 2 bases respectively, with 6 bases between them. Germline-derived CDR1 and CDR2 are SSHAT and FNYEAQ (reference sequence). CDR3 amino acids: CASSLILQETQYF. The DNA for the CDR3 is TGTGCCAGCAGCTTAATCCTACAAGAGACCCAGTACTTC.

The chain uses TRBV9 and TRBJ1-1, with 7 bases identical to TRBD1. Germline CDR1 and CDR2: SGDLS and YYNGEE. Trimming cost V 4 bases and J 1 base; bases outside gene matches: 10. The CDR3 extends over 16 amino acids. CDR3 sequence reads: CASSPLTGQKNTEAFF. The CDR3 bases are TGTGCCAGCAGCCCCCTCACGGGACAGAAGAACACTGAAGCTTTCTTT.

This rearrangement joins TRBV27 to TRBJ2-7; D is undetermined. The length of the CDR3 is 11 residues. Germline CDR1 and CDR2: MNHEY and SMNVEV (reference sequence). V lost 5 bases and J lost 3, with 5 bases in between. CDR3: CASSDHYEQYF. The CDR3 region has the DNA TGTGCCAGCAGTGACCACTACGAGCAGTACTTC.

V gene TRBV28 combines with J gene TRBJ2-2; D gene uncertain. The CDR3 loop spans 11 amino acids. The V gene lost 7 bases and the J gene lost 4 bases, with 4 bases spanning the gap. CDR1 MDHEN and CDR2 SYDVKM come from the germline V gene. The CDR3 reads CASTITGELFF. CDR3 nucleotide sequence: TGTGCCAGCACCATCACCGGGGAGCTGTTTTTT. The full variable domain, completed using reference TRBV28 and TRBJ2-2, is DVKVTQSSRYLVKRTGEKVFLECVQDMDHENMFWYRQDPGLGLRLIYFSYDVKMKEKGDIPEGYSVSREKKERFSLILESASTNQTSMYLCASTITGELFFGEGSRLTVL.

This sequence joins TRBV9 and TRBJ2-1; 12 bases map to TRBD2. The CDR3 has 13 residues. CDR1 and CDR2 (germline): SGDLS, YYNGEE. J gave up 4 bases and V 7 bases, and 0 bases lay outside the gene matches. The CDR3 loop reads CASGLAGYNEQFF. The CDR3 bases are TGTGCCAGCGGACTAGCGGGGTACAATGAGCAGTTCTTC. The complete variable domain, with remaining parts taken from reference TRBV9 and TRBJ2-1, reads DSGVTQTPKHLITATGQRVTLRCSPRSGDLSVYWYQQSLDQGLQFLIQYYNGEERAKGNILERFSAQQFPDLHSELNLSSLELGDSALYFCASGLAGYNEQFFGPGTRLTVL.

The chain carries TRBV20-1 and TRBJ2-5; D is uncertain. The CDR3 is 10 amino acids. Germline assignment: CDR1 DFQATT and CDR2 SNEGSKA (reference sequence). V was cut by 5 bases and J by 1 base, with 2 bases left in between. In DNA, the CDR3 is TGCAGTGCTGGCCAAGAGACCCAGTACTTC. This encodes CSAGQETQYF.